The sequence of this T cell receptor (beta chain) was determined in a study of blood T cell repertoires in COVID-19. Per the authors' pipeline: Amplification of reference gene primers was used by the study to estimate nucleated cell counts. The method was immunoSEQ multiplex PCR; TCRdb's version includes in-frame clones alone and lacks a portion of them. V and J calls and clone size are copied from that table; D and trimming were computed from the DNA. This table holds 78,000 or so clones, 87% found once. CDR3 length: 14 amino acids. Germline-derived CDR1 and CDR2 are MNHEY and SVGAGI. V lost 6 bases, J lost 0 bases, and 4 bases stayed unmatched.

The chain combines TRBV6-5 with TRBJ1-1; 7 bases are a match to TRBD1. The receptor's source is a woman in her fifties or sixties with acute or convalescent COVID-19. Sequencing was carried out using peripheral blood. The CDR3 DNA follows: TGTGCCAGCAGAACAGGGGCCCTGAACACTGAAGCTTTCTTT. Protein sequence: CASRTGALNTEAFF.